This TCR beta chain was sequenced during a study of CD8 T cells in Susac syndrome. Whole-study findings and limits: A relatively small number of individuals underwent TCR sequencing and HLA analysis.

An amount of RNA that ranged from roughly 0.45 to 1 ug was reverse transcribed with random hexamers. An immunoSEQ multiplex PCR generated amplified TCR beta CDR3 products spanning 54 Vbeta and 13 Jbeta. TCRdb called the immunoSEQ multiplex PCR reads again in MiXCR, with one record for every CDR3 protein. The sample records around 190,000 distinct CDR3 sequences, roughly 94% being singletons. This clonotype was recorded once. No antigen is known for it. From blood CD8+ and CD4+ T cells, the TCR beta chain was sequenced. TEMRA cells were FACS-enriched, and CD8+ and CD4+ T cells were isolated negatively. The CDR3 has 14 amino acids. Trimming shortened V by 4 bases and J by 4 bases, and 13 bases separated the two germline ends. CDR1 and CDR2 (germline): LGHDT, YNNKEL (reference sequence).

The sequence came from a human donor in good health. The sequenced material came from CD4+ T cells from PBMCs. The V and J genes are TRBV3-1 and TRBJ1-1, with D uncertain. The CDR3 DNA reads TGTGCCAGCAGCCGCCGGGAGGCACTCACTGAAGCTTTCTTT. This translates into CASSRREALTEAFF.